This T cell receptor beta chain was documented in a study of PD-1 blockade in classical Hodgkin lymphoma. Study conclusions and caveats: The study reported lower baseline TCR diversity in newly diagnosed patients than in healthy donors. Undefined causes, possibly disease activity or prior therapy, underlie the repertoire differences. Whoever responded completely had baseline diversity much like that seen in newly diagnosed patients.

Exposure to brentuximab vedotin varied, and each patient had relapsed following autologous stem cell transplantation. The authors purified CD4+ T cells from thawed PBMCs by magnetic negative selection. Classifying best responses yielded complete response, partial response or progressive disease. Libraries were prepared by immunoSEQ multiplex PCR; TCRdb keeps only in-frame clonotypes and omits some of them. The sample has around 36,000 clones; over 75% are singletons. This clone has a handful of counts. Its antigen is unidentified. Germline loops: CDR1 GTSNPN, CDR2 SVGIG (reference sequence). The CDR3 totals 15 residues. Trimming left V 0 bases short and J 3 bases short, with 12 bases between.

This receptor was identified in a human donor with classical Hodgkin lymphoma. Sequenced material: CD4+ T cells from blood, taken at baseline. V usage is TRBV30 and J usage is TRBJ2-4; a possible D gene is TRBD1 (6 bases). The CDR3 sequence: CAWSVGQKDKNIQYF. DNA of the CDR3: TGTGCCTGGAGTGTAGGACAGAAGGACAAAAACATTCAGTACTTC.